These 14 T cell receptor beta chains were sequenced from one sample in a study of T-cell reconstitution after alpha-beta-depleted transplantation in children. Molecular barcoding with unique molecular identifiers was used for the TCRbeta library. TCRdb reprocessed the PCR reads with MiXCR, giving one entry per CDR3 protein. The data contain about 130,000 distinct CDR3 sequences, 8.5% to 10% of them singletons. This sample comprised PBMCs, mostly from graft donor cells, obtained 180 days after TCRalphabeta/CD19-depleted stem cell transplant. Receptors were obtained from a girl under three years old who had a stem cell transplant for combined immunodeficiency, so the T cells may come from the graft donor.

This clonotype has only a few counts. This chain uses TRBV12-3 or TRBV12-4 with TRBJ2-1, with D perhaps being TRBD1 or TRBD2 (5 bases each). The CDR3 spans 20 residues. V was cut by 6 bases and J by 8 bases, with 35 bases left in between. The CDR3 nucleotides are TGTGCCAGCAGGCTTAACCCTAGTTACGGGGTCCCAGGGCGTCACGATGAGCAGTTCTTC. Amino acids: CASRLNPSYGVPGRHDEQFF.

This clonotype was found a few times. The genes are TRBV12-3 or TRBV12-4 and TRBJ2-1; D unclear. V was shortened by 0 bases and J by 11 bases, with 14 bases between the two germline ends. CDR3 length: 14 residues. The CDR3 is CASSLAQSGTKQFF. The DNA for the CDR3 is TGTGCCAGCAGTTTAGCGCAAAGTGGCACGAAGCAGTTCTTC.

This clonotype was recorded a few times. The V gene is TRBV20-1, the J gene TRBJ2-6, with 10 bases that match TRBD2. This CDR3 region has 16 residues. Germline values: CDR1 DFQATT, CDR2 SNEGSKA (reference sequence). V lost 6 bases and J lost 0; bases outside the gene matches: 5. The CDR3 here is CSAGLASSSGANVLTF. CDR3 sequence (DNA): TGCAGTGCGGGACTAGCGTCGTCCTCTGGGGCCAACGTCCTGACTTTC.

This clonotype turned up a few times. This rearrangement joins TRBV9 to TRBJ1-6, with D hard to call. Germline V CDR1 and CDR2: SGDLS, YYNGEE. V was clipped by 5 bases and J by 0 bases, with 9 bases between them. The CDR3 has 15 residues. The CDR3, as DNA: TGTGCCAGCAGTCCATTAAGCTCCTATAATTCACCCCTCCACTTT. It is translated as CASSPLSSYNSPLHF.

This clonotype was detected a few times. The chain carries TRBV29-1 and TRBJ2-3; 11 nucleotides align to TRBD2. The CDR3 extends over 15 amino acids. Germline V gene data show CDR1 as SQVTM and CDR2 as ANQGSEA. J gave up 9 bases and V 5 bases, and 13 bases lay outside the gene matches. In DNA, the CDR3 is TGCAGCGTTCCCTATACTAGCGGGAGTGGATACACGCAGTATTTT. Encoded protein: CSVPYTSGSGYTQYF.

The chain uses TRBV18 and TRBJ2-7; D is uncertain. The germline gives CDR1 KGHSH, CDR2 LQKENI. The CDR3 is 13 amino acids. V lost 6 bases, J lost 2 bases, and 11 bases lay in between. CDR3 bases: TGTGCCAGCTCCCCCGTCCCGGCCTACGAGCAGTACTTC. Translated: CASSPVPAYEQYF.

This clonotype was counted many times. This sequence joins TRBV6-2 or TRBV6-3 and TRBJ1-5; 8 nucleotides agree with TRBD1. CDR1 is MNHEY, CDR2 SVGEGT, per germline. The CDR3 has 14 residues. The junction had 7 bases not matched to a gene; V was cut back by 6 bases and J by 6 bases. Here the CDR3 reads CASRFQGAGQPQHF. CDR3 sequence (DNA): TGTGCCAGCAGATTCCAGGGGGCGGGTCAGCCCCAGCATTTT.

This clonotype showed up just a few times. The genes are TRBV5-4 and TRBJ2-1; the D gene is possibly TRBD1 (6 bases). Germline CDR1 and CDR2: SGHNT and YYREEE (reference sequence). The CDR3 totals 12 residues. V was clipped by 0 bases and J by 13 bases, with 11 bases between them. The CDR3 bases are TGTGCCAGCAGCTTGGGGGGGCCTTTTCAGTTCTTC. Residues: CASSLGGPFQFF.

This clonotype came up a few times. The chain combines TRBV9 with TRBJ1-5; maybe TRBD1 (6 bases). V lost 7 bases and J lost 2, with 10 bases in between. CDR1 is SGDLS, CDR2 YYNGEE, per germline. The CDR3 is 13 amino acids. The CDR3 nucleotides are TGTGCCAGCGGGGGCCAGGGCAATCAGCCCCAGCATTTT. It specifies CASGGQGNQPQHF. The full variable domain, with the rest looked up from reference TRBV9 and TRBJ1-5, is DSGVTQTPKHLITATGQRVTLRCSPRSGDLSVYWYQQSLDQGLQFLIQYYNGEERAKGNILERFSAQQFPDLHSELNLSSLELGDSALYFCASGGQGNQPQHFGDGTRLSIL.

Regarding this clonotype: Since no conserved phenylalanine or tryptophan closes the CDR3, a read error is the likely cause. It is unclear where the CDR3 begins or ends on the DNA, so no DNA is shown, and the CDR3 is as TCRdb lists it. The rearrangement links TRBV20-1 to TRBJ2-3; no check of the table's D call, TRBD2, against the DNA was made. Including both end residues, the CDR3 is 11 amino acids long. Germline V lookup: CDR1 DFQATT, CDR2 SNEGSKA (reference sequence). The chain's CDR3 is CSAITGPWLEA.

The chain uses TRBV19 and TRBJ2-5; tentative D call: TRBD2 (7 bases). This CDR3 has 14 residues. Germline loops: CDR1 LNHDA, CDR2 SQIVND (reference sequence). With 8 bases removed from V and 7 bases from J, the gap between germline ends came to 20 bases. The CDR3 DNA reads as TGTGCCAGTTCCCCCCCCCAGGGAGGGGGGACCCAGTACTTC. It codes for CASSPPQGGGTQYF.

This clonotype was observed a few times. The rearrangement uses TRBV24-1 and TRBJ1-5; D gene uncertain. The ends were cut back, 4 bases at V and 3 bases at J, with 3 bases in the middle. This CDR3 region has 12 residues. The germline gives CDR1 KGHDR, CDR2 SFDVKD. The CDR3 coding sequence is TGTGCCACCAGTGACTCCAATCAGCCCCAGCATTTT. Encoded protein: CATSDSNQPQHF.

On this clonotype: Germline is not matched at one junction end, which may reflect a read error. This chain joins TRBV4-3 and TRBJ1-5; no reliable D call. The CDR3 contains 15 residues. Germline-derived CDR1 and CDR2 are LGHNA and YSLEER. DNA for the CDR3: TGCACCAGCAGCCAAGCATGGATTAGCAATCAGCCCCAGCATTTT. Translated, it gives CTSSQAWISNQPQHF.

V gene TRBV11-2 combines with J gene TRBJ2-5, with 13 bases lining up with TRBD2. Trimming cost V 5 bases and J 5 bases; bases outside gene matches: 5. The germline V gene has CDR1 SGHAT and CDR2 FQNNGV. This CDR3 comprises 15 residues. The CDR3 region has the DNA TGTGCCAGCAGCCGGACTAGCGGGGGATGGGAGACCCAGTACTTC. It is translated as CASSRTSGGWETQYF.